This TCR beta chain is from a study of human T cells and chemical hapten exposure. Study-wide background: In the sensitization step, 2% DPC was placed on roughly 2 cm by roughly 2 cm of upper inner arm skin. The study, taken as a whole, reports: It was expanded TCRs that formed significantly more large CDR3 similarity clusters than controls did.

Germline assignment: CDR1 PRHDT and CDR2 FYEKMQ (reference sequence). V lost 1 base and J lost 0; bases outside the gene matches: 19. This CDR3 has 23 residues. This clonotype appeared many times. What it binds is not known. Time point of the sample: patch test 1, 2 weeks after DPC sensitization. Noted treatment: therapeutic diphenylcyclopropenone sensitization with weekly scalp DPC. Authors' methods: Samples held a median of roughly 100,000 TCRs, range 23,224–690,600. TCRdb reprocessed the RACE reads with MiXCR, giving one entry per CDR3 protein. It is TCRdb's table, rather than the study itself, that gives the V and J calls and clone size. The table has 300,000 to 450,000 distinct CDR3 sequences, more than 4.5% seen once; the top ten hold about 2.2%.

The sequence came from a woman aged 45-60 years with alopecia areata. Some clones in this sample may be carry-over from other donors' samples. Specimen: whole blood, collected in connection with sensitization to the hapten diphenylcyclopropenone (DPC). This chain joins TRBV13 and TRBJ2-1, with 12 positions matching TRBD2. CDR3 sequence reads: CASSLDRRSPHLAGGTSYNEQFF. The CDR3, as DNA: TGTGCCAGCAGCTTAGATCGACGGAGCCCTCACCTAGCGGGAGGGACCTCCTACAATGAGCAGTTCTTC.